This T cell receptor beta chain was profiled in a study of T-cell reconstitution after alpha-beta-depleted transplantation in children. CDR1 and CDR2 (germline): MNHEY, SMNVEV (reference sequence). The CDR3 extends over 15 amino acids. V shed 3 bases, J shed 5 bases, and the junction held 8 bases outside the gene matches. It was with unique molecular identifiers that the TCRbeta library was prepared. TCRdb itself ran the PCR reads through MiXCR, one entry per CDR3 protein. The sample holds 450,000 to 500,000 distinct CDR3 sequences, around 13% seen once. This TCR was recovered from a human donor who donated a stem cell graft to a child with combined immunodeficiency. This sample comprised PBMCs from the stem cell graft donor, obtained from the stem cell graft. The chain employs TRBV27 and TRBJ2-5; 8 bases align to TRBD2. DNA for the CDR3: TGTGCCAGCAGTTTGGCGGGGGGCGCCGGGGAGACCCAGTACTTC. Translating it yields CASSLAGGAGETQYF.